What follows is one TCR beta chain and its context. Its antigen is currently unknown. The split of CD4+ cells yielded CD45RA+ naive and CD45RA-negative memory subsets. Germline-derived CDR1 and CDR2 are MNHNY and SVGAGI (reference sequence). V was trimmed by 0 bases and J by 1 base, leaving 10 bases between them. The CDR3 loop spans 16 amino acids. The data derive from a study of shared clonotypes between healthy human individuals. Overall study findings and caveats: Non-shared clonotypes had lower generation probabilities than those shared by all four donors. Sampling covered nothing but blood. Tissue TCR repertoires likely differ from those found in blood. In having few donors, the study represented limited genetic and exposure-history diversity.

Profiled with immunoSEQ multiplex PCR; TCRdb holds only in-frame clones, not every one. The sample shows some 900,000 clones, approximately 80% of them seen only once. The chain has TRBV6-6 and TRBJ2-4, with D possibly being TRBD1 or TRBD2 (5 bases each). Material for sequencing was memory CD4+ T cells sorted from blood. Subset specified: CD45RA-negative fraction. The receptor comes from a man aged 18-30 years in good health. CDR3 in amino acids: CASSYSNEGAKNIQYF. The CDR3 DNA reads as TGTGCCAGCAGTTACTCGAACGAGGGGGCCAAAAACATTCAGTACTTC.